This entry is about one T cell receptor (beta chain). Trimming took 0 bases from V and 4 from J, leaving 10 bases between them. Germline CDR1 is SGHKS and CDR2 is YYEKEE (reference sequence). The CDR3 runs to 15 residues. In TCRdb, the RT-PCR reads were re-called with MiXCR into one record per CDR3 protein. The data contain around 700,000 distinct CDR3 sequences, 14% of them singletons. This receptor was taken from a female donor in good health, serving as a healthy control. This chain joins TRBV5-5 and TRBJ2-2; D gene uncertain. The sequencing input was memory CD4+ T cells from blood. The CDR3 nucleotides are TGTGCCAGCAGCTTGGCCGTACATCTCACCGGGGAGCTGTTTTTT. This sequence encodes CASSLAVHLTGELFF. The complete variable domain, with remaining parts taken from reference TRBV5-5 and TRBJ2-2, reads DAGVTQSPTHLIKTRGQQVTLRCSPISGHKSVSWYQQVLGQGPQFIFQYYEKEERGRGNFPDRFSARQFPNYSSELNVNALLLGDSALYLCASSLAVHLTGELFFGEGSRLTVL.